This TCR beta chain is drawn from a study of T cells in Graves' hyperthyroidism and ophthalmopathy. Notes on the study in general: Stable hyperthyroidism was told apart from ophthalmopathy by a model built on 13 V-J features.

Exclusion of patients followed from uncontrolled infection, other autoimmune disease, pregnancy or lactation. CDR3 size: 15 residues. V was clipped by 0 bases and J by 3 bases, with 13 bases between them. Germline assignment: CDR1 SGHDT and CDR2 YYEEEE. RNA transcripts provided the source from which TCR beta CDR3 regions were amplified. An initial round of RT-PCR targeting the TCR CDR3 relied on the HTBI primer set. TCRdb reprocessed the multiplex PCR reads with MiXCR, giving one entry per CDR3 protein. The data show about 95,000 distinct CDR3 sequences, approximately 40% seen once. This clonotype was observed many times. What it binds is unknown.

The chain links TRBV5-6 to TRBJ2-7, with D perhaps matching TRBD1 (6 bases). The source material was peripheral blood or thyroid tissue (not recorded which). The clonotype originates from a woman aged 30 to 39 with Graves' hyperthyroidism. This CDR3 reads CASSLEQQGDYEQYF. CDR3 in DNA: TGTGCCAGCAGCTTGGAGCAACAGGGTGACTACGAGCAGTACTTC.